This T cell receptor (beta chain) was identified in a study of beta chain features in type 1 diabetes. Study-wide results and caveats: A pattern of fewer insertions and more deletions at VDJ junctions was seen in type 1 diabetes patients. Across all four CD4+ subsets, people with type 1 diabetes showed modestly shorter TCRB CDR3s. Within the patient group, naive, central memory and Treg TCRB repertoires appeared more similar to each other than within healthy donors.

By sample share, this clone is medium-sized. Its antigen is currently unknown. Since all of the isolated RNA was reverse transcribed, expressed TCRB transcripts were what got sequenced. Profiling relied on immunoSEQ multiplex PCR, and the TCRdb table lists in-frame clones only, not all of them. The sample lists approximately 150,000 clones; 10% to 15% were seen once. The CDR3 totals 12 residues. V gave up 4 bases and J gave up 5 bases, with 9 bases separating them. Per germline, CDR1 MDHEN and CDR2 SYDVKM. The receptor was derived from a man aged 18 to 29 with type 1 diabetes. The sample consisted of central memory CD4+ T cells from blood. The chain recombines TRBV28 with TRBJ2-7; D gene ambiguous. CDR3 protein: CASSSPHDEQYF. The CDR3 coding sequence is TGTGCCAGCAGTTCGCCTCACGACGAGCAGTACTTC.